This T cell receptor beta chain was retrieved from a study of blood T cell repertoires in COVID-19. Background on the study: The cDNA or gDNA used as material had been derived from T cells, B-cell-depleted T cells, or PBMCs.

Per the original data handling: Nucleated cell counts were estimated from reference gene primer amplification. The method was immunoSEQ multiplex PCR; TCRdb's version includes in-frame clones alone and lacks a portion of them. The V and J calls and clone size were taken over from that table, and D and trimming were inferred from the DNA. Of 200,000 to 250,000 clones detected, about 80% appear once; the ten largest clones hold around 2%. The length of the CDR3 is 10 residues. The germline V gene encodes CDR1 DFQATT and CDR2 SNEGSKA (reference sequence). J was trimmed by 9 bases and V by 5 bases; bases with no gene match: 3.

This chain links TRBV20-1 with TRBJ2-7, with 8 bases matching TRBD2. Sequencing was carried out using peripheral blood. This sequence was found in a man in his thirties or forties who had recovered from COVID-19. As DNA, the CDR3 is TGCAGTGCTGATCGGGGGGGGCAGTACTTC. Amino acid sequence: CSADRGGQYF.